The clone carrying this TCR beta chain has a count of ten or more. V lost 6 bases and J lost 2; bases outside the gene matches: 4. This CDR3 spans 15 amino acids. The germline V gene has CDR1 SGHAT and CDR2 FQNNGV. The sample comes from a study of T cells in Graves' hyperthyroidism and ophthalmopathy. Study context: Pretreatment peripheral blood was obtained at initial diagnosis.

Subjects with ophthalmopathy showed a Clinical Activity Score no lower than 3, a NOSPECS grade no lower than 4, and a duration shorter than 3 months. Amplified TCR beta CDR3 regions came from RNA transcripts. HTBI primers were used for first-round RT-PCR of the TCR CDR3. In TCRdb, the multiplex PCR reads were re-called with MiXCR into one record per CDR3 protein. The sample lists over 400,000 distinct CDR3 sequences, around a fifth occurring once. Sequencing input: blood. This sequence was found in a woman between 65 and 79 years old with Graves' ophthalmopathy. The genes are TRBV11-2 and TRBJ2-6; 7 bases map to TRBD1. The CDR3 is CASSLDRAGANVLTF. The CDR3 nucleotides are TGTGCCAGCAGTCTCGACAGGGCTGGGGCCAACGTCCTGACTTTC.